This T cell receptor beta chain was identified in a study of identifying expanded T cells in peripheral blood. Generated by immunoSEQ multiplex PCR, the TCRdb table keeps only in-frame clones and is missing some. The table shows approximately 100,000 clones, with around 90% occurring only once. This CDR3 has 12 amino acids. The J segment lost 3 bases and the V segment lost 6 bases, leaving 2 bases of the junction unmatched. CDR1 MNHNY and CDR2 SVGAGI come from the germline V gene (reference sequence). This clone was detected only once. Specimen: blood. The gene calls are TRBV6-6 and TRBJ2-7, with 7 positions matching TRBD1. This TCR came from a person aged 18-70 years in good health. The CDR3 spells CASSRQGYEQYF. Here the CDR3 DNA reads TGTGCCAGCAGCCGACAGGGCTACGAGCAGTACTTC.